The rows below give T cell receptor beta chains drawn from one sample of a study of long-term antiretroviral therapy in people with HIV. Data came from immunoSEQ multiplex PCR; TCRdb stores just in-frame clones and leaves some out. The sample includes roughly 15,000 clones, approximately 84% of them seen just once. The starting material was unsorted PBMCs, obtained 1.2 years before starting antiretroviral therapy. The receptors stem from a man in his thirties or forties with HIV. Both conserved end residues are part of each CDR3. Fields, in order: clone size, V gene, J gene, D gene, CDR3 protein, CDR3 DNA. The D gene is left open where the match is weak. Not every row has a clone size; where given, it reads once, few, many or a size class.

size: large
V: TRBV11-3
J: TRBJ2-6
D: -
CDR3: CASSAAANVLTF
DNA: TGTGCCAGCAGCGCGGCGGCCAACGTCCTGACTTTC

size: -
V: TRBV7-6
J: TRBJ2-5
D: -
CDR3: CASSPRVGRSETQYF
DNA: TGTGCCAGCAGCCCCAGGGTCGGCCGATCAGAGACCCAGTACTTC

size: -
V: TRBV6-5
J: TRBJ2-7
D: TRBD2
CDR3: CASSLLAGGREQYF
DNA: TGTGCCAGCAGCCTACTGGCGGGGGGGCGCGAGCAGTACTTC

size: -
V: TRBV10-1
J: TRBJ1-4
D: -
CDR3: CASMYPETTNEKLFF
DNA: TGCGCCAGCATGTACCCTGAGACAACTAATGAAAAACTGTTTTTT

size: -
V: TRBV19
J: TRBJ1-2
D: -
CDR3: CASSETVLGGYTF
DNA: TGTGCCAGTAGTGAGACCGTGTTGGGCGGCTACACCTTC

size: -
V: TRBV19
J: TRBJ2-2
D: TRBD2
CDR3: CASSLIGTNRELFF
DNA: TGTGCCAGTAGCCTAATAGGGACTAACCGGGAGCTGTTTTTT

size: -
V: TRBV27
J: TRBJ1-1
D: TRBD1
CDR3: CASSWTGPGTEAFF
DNA: TGTGCCAGCTCGTGGACAGGGCCGGGCACTGAAGCTTTCTTT

size: -
V: TRBV10-3
J: TRBJ1-1
D: -
CDR3: CATSPDTEAFF
DNA: TGTGCCACGTCACCGGACACTGAAGCTTTCTTT

size: few
V: TRBV6-1
J: TRBJ2-5
D: TRBD2
CDR3: CASRLLAGRETQYF
DNA: TGTGCCAGCAGGTTACTAGCGGGAAGGGAGACCCAGTACTTC

size: -
V: TRBV7-2
J: TRBJ2-7
D: -
CDR3: CATQSDSLTYEQYF
DNA: TGTGCCACCCAGTCGGACAGTCTAACCTACGAGCAGTACTTC

size: -
V: TRBV27
J: TRBJ2-1
D: -
CDR3: CASSPAGSYNEQFF
DNA: TGTGCCAGCAGTCCCGCTGGCTCCTACAATGAGCAGTTCTTC

size: few
V: TRBV5-4
J: TRBJ1-2
D: -
CDR3: CASSLAGTAYGYTF
DNA: TGTGCCAGCAGCTTGGCCGGGACGGCCTATGGCTACACCTTC

size: once
V: TRBV18
J: TRBJ2-2
D: -
CDR3: CASSPLTAFTGELFF
DNA: TGTGCCAGCTCACCGCTCACAGCTTTCACCGGGGAGCTGTTTTTT

size: -
V: TRBV7-3
J: TRBJ2-2
D: -
CDR3: CASSLTGANTGELFF
DNA: TGTGCCAGCAGCTTAACCGGAGCGAACACCGGGGAGCTGTTTTTT

size: -
V: TRBV19
J: TRBJ1-1
D: -
CDR3: CASRRGYTEAFF
DNA: TGTGCCAGTAGGCGTGGGTACACTGAAGCTTTCTTT

size: large
V: TRBV18
J: TRBJ1-5
D: -
CDR3: CASSPPIRTLSNQPQHF
DNA: TGTGCCAGCTCACCACCGATAAGGACACTAAGCAATCAGCCCCAGCATTTT

size: -
V: TRBV5-1
J: TRBJ1-4
D: -
CDR3: CASAVSATNEKLFF
DNA: TGCGCCAGCGCGGTGTCTGCAACTAATGAAAAACTGTTTTTT

size: few
V: TRBV25-1
J: TRBJ2-1
D: -
CDR3: CASSDLVFEQFF
DNA: TGTGCCAGCAGTGATTTGGTGTTTGAGCAGTTCTTC

size: -
V: TRBV5-4
J: TRBJ1-1
D: -
CDR3: CASSDPGGELTEAFF
DNA: TGTGCCAGCAGCGACCCGGGGGGGGAACTCACTGAAGCTTTCTTT

size: few
V: TRBV5-1
J: TRBJ1-3
D: TRBD1
CDR3: CASSPTGAGNTIYF
DNA: TGCGCCAGCAGTCCGACAGGGGCTGGAAACACCATATATTTT

size: few
V: TRBV4-1
J: TRBJ1-5
D: -
CDR3: CASSQDPGTNQPQHF
DNA: TGCGCCAGCAGCCAAGATCCGGGCACTAATCAGCCCCAGCATTTT

size: few
V: TRBV11-2
J: TRBJ1-5
D: -
CDR3: CASSLLGIQSQPQHF
DNA: TGTGCCAGCAGCTTGCTAGGGATTCAGAGTCAGCCCCAGCATTTT

size: -
V: TRBV19
J: TRBJ1-5
D: -
CDR3: CASRLNSQYSNQPQHF
DNA: TGTGCCAGTAGATTGAACAGTCAGTATAGCAATCAGCCCCAGCATTTT

size: -
V: TRBV10-3
J: TRBJ2-7
D: TRBD2
CDR3: CAISELAGVYEQYF
DNA: TGTGCCATCAGTGAACTAGCGGGGGTGTACGAGCAGTACTTC